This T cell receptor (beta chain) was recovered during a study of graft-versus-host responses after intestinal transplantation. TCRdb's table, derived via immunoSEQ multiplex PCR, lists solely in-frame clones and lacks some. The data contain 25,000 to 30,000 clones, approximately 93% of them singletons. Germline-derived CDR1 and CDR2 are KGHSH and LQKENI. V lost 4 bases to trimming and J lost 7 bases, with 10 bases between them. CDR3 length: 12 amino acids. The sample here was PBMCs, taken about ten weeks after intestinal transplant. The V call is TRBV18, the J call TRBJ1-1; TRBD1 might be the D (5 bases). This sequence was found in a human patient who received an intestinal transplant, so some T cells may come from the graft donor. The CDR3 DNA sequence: TGTGCCAGCTCACGATCGGGACTTGAAGCTTTCTTT. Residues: CASSRSGLEAFF.